The clone carrying this T cell receptor delta chain was picked up a small number of times. TCRdb reanalysed the reads with CATT. Of around 1,600 delta-chain clones listed, roughly 47% are singletons. The V gene end was trimmed by 0 bases and the J gene end by 0 bases; junction bases not matched to a gene: 16. CDR3 size: 20 residues. Germline CDR1 reads GEAIGNYY; CDR2 reads EKD. The entry originates in a study of gamma-delta chains in newborns, infants, children. Overall study context: Polyclonal expansion of innate γδ T cells after birth follows microbial exposure.

J is TRDJ1 and V is TRDV2; 9 bases fit TRDD3. The source of this sequence is a child who had a fever. The sample taken for sequencing was blood. The CDR3 spells CACDTLTGGPSNKNTDKLIF. The CDR3 coding sequence is TGTGCCTGTGACACCTTGACTGGGGGACCGTCAAATAAGAACACCGATAAACTCATCTTT.